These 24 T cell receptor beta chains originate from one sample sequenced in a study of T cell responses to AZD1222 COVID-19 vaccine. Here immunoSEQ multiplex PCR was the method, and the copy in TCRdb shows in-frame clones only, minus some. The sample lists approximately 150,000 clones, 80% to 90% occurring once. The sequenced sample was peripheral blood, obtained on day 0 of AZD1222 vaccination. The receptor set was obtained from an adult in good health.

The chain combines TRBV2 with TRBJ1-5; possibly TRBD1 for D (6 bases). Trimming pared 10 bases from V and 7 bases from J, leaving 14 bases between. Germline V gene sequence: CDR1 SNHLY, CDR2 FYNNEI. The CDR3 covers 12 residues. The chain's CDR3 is CATSLGGQPQHF. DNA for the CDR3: TGTGCCACCTCGTTGGGGGGCCAGCCCCAGCATTTT. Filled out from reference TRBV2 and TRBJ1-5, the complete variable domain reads EPEVTQTPSHQVTQMGQEVILRCVPISNHLYFYWYRQILGQKVEFLVSFYNNEISEKSEIFDDQFSVERPDGSNFTLKIRSTKLEDSAMYFCATSLGGQPQHFGDGTRLSIL.

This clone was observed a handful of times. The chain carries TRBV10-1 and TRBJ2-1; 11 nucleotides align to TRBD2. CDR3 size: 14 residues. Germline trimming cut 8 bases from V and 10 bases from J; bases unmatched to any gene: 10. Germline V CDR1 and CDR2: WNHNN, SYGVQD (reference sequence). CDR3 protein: CASAGTSGPSEQFF. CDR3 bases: TGCGCCAGCGCCGGGACTAGCGGACCGTCGGAGCAGTTCTTC.

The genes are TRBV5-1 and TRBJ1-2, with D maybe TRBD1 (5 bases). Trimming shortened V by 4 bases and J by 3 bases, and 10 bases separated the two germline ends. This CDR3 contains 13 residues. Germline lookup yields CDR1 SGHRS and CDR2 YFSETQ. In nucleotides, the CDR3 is TGCGCCAGCAGCATAGGACACCACTATGGCTACACCTTC. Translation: CASSIGHHYGYTF.

CDR3 sequence: CASSPTSGSGGEQFF. The CDR3 DNA sequence: TGTGCCAGCAGCCCCACTAGCGGGAGTGGGGGTGAGCAGTTCTTC. This chain joins TRBV7-9 and TRBJ2-1; TRBD2 agrees at 11 bases. The CDR3 totals 15 residues. Germline CDR1 is SEHNR and CDR2 is FQNEAQ (reference sequence). With V trimmed by 5 bases and J by 9 bases, 9 bases remained unmatched.

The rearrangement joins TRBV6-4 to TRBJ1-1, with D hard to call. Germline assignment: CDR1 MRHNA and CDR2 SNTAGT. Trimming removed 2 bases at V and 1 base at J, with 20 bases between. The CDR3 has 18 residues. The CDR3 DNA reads TGTGCCAGCAGTGACCGGACGACGATGGCAATGTGGAACACTGAAGCTTTCTTT. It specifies CASSDRTTMAMWNTEAFF.

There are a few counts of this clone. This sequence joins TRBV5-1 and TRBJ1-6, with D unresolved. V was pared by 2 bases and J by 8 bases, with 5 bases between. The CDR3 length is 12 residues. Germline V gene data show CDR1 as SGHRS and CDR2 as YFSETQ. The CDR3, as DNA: TGCGCCAGCAGCTTTTTTGATTCACCCCTCCACTTT. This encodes CASSFFDSPLHF.

DNA of the CDR3: TGTGCCAGCAGCTCCTCGGGACATGGGGTCTATGGCTACACCTTC. As protein: CASSSSGHGVYGYTF. The rearrangement links TRBV7-9 to TRBJ1-2; perhaps TRBD1 as D (6 bases). Per germline, CDR1 SEHNR and CDR2 FQNEAQ (reference sequence). The CDR3 covers 15 residues. Trimming stripped 4 bases from V and 4 bases from J, with 16 bases between.

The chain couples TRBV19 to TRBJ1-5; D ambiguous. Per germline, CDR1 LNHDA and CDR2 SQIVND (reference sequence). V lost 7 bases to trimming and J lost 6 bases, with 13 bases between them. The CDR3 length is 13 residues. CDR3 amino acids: CASIKRRVQPQHF. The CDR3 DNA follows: TGTGCCAGTATCAAGAGGAGGGTTCAGCCCCAGCATTTT.

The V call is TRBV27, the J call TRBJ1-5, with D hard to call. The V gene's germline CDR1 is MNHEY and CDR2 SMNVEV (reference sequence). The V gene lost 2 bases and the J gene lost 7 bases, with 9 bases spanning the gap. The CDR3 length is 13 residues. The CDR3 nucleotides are TGTGCCAGCAGTTTACGGGAAAACCAGCCCCAGCATTTT. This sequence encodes CASSLRENQPQHF.

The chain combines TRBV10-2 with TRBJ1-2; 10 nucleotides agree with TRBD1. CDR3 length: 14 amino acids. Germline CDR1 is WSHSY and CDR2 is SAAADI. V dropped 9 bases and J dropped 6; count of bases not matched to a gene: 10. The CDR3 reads CASQDRGRQDGYTF. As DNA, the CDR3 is TGCGCCAGTCAAGACAGGGGGCGGCAGGATGGCTACACCTTC.

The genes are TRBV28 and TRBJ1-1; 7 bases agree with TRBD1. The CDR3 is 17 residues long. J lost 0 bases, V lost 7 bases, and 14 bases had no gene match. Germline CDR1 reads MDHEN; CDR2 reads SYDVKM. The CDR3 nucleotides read TGTGCCAGCAAACCGGGACAGAGGACGGGCATGAACACTGAAGCTTTCTTT. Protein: CASKPGQRTGMNTEAFF. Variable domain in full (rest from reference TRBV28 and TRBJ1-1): DVKVTQSSRYLVKRTGEKVFLECVQDMDHENMFWYRQDPGLGLRLIYFSYDVKMKEKGDIPEGYSVSREKKERFSLILESASTNQTSMYLCASKPGQRTGMNTEAFFGQGTRLTVV.

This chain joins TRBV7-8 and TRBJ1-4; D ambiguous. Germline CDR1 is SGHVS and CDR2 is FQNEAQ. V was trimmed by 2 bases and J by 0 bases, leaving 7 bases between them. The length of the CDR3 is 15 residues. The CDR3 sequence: CASSLNRATNEKLFF. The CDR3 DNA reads TGTGCCAGCAGCTTAAATAGGGCAACTAATGAAAAACTGTTTTTT.

As DNA, the CDR3 is TGTGCCAGCAGCTTAGGGACCGGGGGCGGGGAGACCCAGTACTTC. It encodes CASSLGTGGGETQYF. The chain uses TRBV7-3 and TRBJ2-5; the D call may be TRBD1 or TRBD2 (6 bases each). This CDR3 comprises 15 residues. Per the germline V gene, CDR1 is SGHTA and CDR2 is FQGTGA. V was cut by 2 bases and J by 5 bases, with 15 bases left in between.

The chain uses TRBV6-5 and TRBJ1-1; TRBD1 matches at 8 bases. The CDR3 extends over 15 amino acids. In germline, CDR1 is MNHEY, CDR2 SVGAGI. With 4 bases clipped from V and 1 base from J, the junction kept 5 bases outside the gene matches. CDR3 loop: CASSSTGTGNTEAFF. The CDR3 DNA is TGTGCCAGCAGTTCAACCGGGACAGGGAACACTGAAGCTTTCTTT.

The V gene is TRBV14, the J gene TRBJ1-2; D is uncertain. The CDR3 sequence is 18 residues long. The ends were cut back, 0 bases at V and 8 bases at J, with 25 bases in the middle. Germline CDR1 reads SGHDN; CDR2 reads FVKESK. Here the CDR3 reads CASSQDRRVESPLGGYTF. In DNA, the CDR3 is TGTGCCAGCAGCCAAGATCGCCGCGTCGAGAGCCCGTTGGGAGGCTACACCTTC.

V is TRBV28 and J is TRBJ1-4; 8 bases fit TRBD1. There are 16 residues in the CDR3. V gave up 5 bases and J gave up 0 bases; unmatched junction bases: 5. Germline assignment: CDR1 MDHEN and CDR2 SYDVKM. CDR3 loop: CASSAPQGATNEKLFF. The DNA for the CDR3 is TGTGCCAGCAGTGCACCACAGGGGGCAACTAATGAAAAACTGTTTTTT. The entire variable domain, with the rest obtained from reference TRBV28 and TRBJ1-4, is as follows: DVKVTQSSRYLVKRTGEKVFLECVQDMDHENMFWYRQDPGLGLRLIYFSYDVKMKEKGDIPEGYSVSREKKERFSLILESASTNQTSMYLCASSAPQGATNEKLFFGSGTQLSVL.

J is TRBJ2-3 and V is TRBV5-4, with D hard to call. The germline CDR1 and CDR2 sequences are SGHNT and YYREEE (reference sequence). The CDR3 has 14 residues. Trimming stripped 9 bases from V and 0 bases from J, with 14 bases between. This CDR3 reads CATGGVPSTDTQYF. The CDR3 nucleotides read TGTGCCACTGGCGGAGTTCCTAGCACAGATACGCAGTATTTT.

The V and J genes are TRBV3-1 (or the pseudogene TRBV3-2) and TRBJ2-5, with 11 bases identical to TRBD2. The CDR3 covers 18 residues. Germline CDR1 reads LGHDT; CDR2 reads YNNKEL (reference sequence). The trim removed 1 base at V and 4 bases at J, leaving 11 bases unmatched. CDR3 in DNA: TGTGCCAGCAGCCAAGTTCTTAGCGGGGGGGCCGGGGCAGAGACCCAGTACTTC. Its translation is CASSQVLSGGAGAETQYF.

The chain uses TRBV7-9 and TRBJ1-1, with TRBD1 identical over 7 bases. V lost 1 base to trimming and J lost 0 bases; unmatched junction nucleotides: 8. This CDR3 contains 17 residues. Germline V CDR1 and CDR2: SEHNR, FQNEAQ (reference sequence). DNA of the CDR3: TGTGCCAGCAGCTTAGACCACCTACAGGGGATGAACACTGAAGCTTTCTTT. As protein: CASSLDHLQGMNTEAFF.

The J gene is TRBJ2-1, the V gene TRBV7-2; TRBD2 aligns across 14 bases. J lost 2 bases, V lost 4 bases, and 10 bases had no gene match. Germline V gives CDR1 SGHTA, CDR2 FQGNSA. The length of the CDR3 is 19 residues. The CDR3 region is CASSSTGLAGGSPYNEQFF. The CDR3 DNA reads TGTGCCAGCAGCTCTACAGGACTAGCGGGAGGTAGCCCCTACAATGAGCAGTTCTTC.

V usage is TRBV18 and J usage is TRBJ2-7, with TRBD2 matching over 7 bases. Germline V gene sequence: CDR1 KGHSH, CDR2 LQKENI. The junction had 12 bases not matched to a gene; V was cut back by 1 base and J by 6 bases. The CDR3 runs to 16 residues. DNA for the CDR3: TGTGCCAGCTCACCACGACTAGCAAGAGGGGAGATCGAGCAGTACTTC. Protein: CASSPRLARGEIEQYF.

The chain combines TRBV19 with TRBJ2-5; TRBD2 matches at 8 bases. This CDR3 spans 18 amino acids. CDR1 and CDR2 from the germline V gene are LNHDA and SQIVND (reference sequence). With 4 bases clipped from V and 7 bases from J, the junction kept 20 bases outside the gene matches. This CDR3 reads CASSRGLGKDLRPVTQYF. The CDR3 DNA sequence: TGTGCCAGTAGTAGGGGACTAGGGAAGGACCTGAGACCTGTGACCCAGTACTTC.

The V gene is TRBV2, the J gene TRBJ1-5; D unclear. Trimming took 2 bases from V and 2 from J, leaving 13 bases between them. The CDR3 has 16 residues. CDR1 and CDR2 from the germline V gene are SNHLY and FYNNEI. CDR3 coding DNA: TGTGCCAGCAGTGAATGGGGAGATCTTGGCAATCAGCCCCAGCATTTT. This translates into CASSEWGDLGNQPQHF. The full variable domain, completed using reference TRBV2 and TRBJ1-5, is EPEVTQTPSHQVTQMGQEVILRCVPISNHLYFYWYRQILGQKVEFLVSFYNNEISEKSEIFDDQFSVERPDGSNFTLKIRSTKLEDSAMYFCASSEWGDLGNQPQHFGDGTRLSIL.

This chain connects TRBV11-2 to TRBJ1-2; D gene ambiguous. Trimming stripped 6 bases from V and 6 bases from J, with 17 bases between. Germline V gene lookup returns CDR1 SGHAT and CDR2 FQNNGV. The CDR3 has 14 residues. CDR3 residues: CASRKIRQLDGYTF. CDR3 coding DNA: TGTGCCAGCAGAAAAATCCGCCAGCTCGATGGCTACACCTTC.